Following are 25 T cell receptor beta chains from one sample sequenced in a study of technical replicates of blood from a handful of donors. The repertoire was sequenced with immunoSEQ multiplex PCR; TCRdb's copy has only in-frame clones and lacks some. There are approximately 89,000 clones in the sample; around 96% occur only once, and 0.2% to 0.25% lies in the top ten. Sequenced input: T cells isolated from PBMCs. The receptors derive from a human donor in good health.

Here the CDR3 DNA reads TGTGCTAGTGGTCCGGTGGGTAGCGGGGGACCAGATACGCAGTATTTT. Translating it yields CASGPVGSGGPDTQYF. The gene calls are TRBV12-5 and TRBJ2-3; TRBD2 matches 9 bases. Germline V gene data show CDR1 as LGHNT and CDR2 as FRNRAP. CDR3 length: 16 residues. Unmatched junction bases numbered 10, after V lost 5 bases and J lost 4 bases. The whole variable domain, remainder taken from reference TRBV12-5 and TRBJ2-3, is DARVTQTPRHKVTEMGQEVTMRCQPILGHNTVFWYRQTMMQGLELLAYFRNRAPLDDSGMPKDRFSAEMPDATLATLKIQPSEPRDSAVYFCASGPVGSGGPDTQYFGPGTRLTVL.

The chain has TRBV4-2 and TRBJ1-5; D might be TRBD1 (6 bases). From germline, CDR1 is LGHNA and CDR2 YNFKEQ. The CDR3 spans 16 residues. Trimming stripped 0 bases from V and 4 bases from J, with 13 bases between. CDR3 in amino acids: CASSQEYGTPNQPQHF. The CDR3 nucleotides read TGTGCCAGCAGCCAAGAATACGGGACACCGAATCAGCCCCAGCATTTT.

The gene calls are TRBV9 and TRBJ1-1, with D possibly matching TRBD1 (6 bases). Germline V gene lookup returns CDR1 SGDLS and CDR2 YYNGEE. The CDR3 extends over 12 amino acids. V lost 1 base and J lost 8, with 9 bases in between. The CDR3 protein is CASSVSTGEAFF. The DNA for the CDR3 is TGTGCCAGCAGCGTAAGTACAGGGGAAGCTTTCTTT. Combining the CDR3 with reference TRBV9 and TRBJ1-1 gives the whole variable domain DSGVTQTPKHLITATGQRVTLRCSPRSGDLSVYWYQQSLDQGLQFLIQYYNGEERAKGNILERFSAQQFPDLHSELNLSSLELGDSALYFCASSVSTGEAFFGQGTRLTVV.

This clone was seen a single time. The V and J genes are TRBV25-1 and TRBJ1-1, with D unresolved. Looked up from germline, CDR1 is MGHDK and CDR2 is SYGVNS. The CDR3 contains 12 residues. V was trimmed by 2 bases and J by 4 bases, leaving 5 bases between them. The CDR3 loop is CASSEMSTEAFF. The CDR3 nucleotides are TGTGCCAGCAGTGAAATGAGCACTGAAGCTTTCTTT.

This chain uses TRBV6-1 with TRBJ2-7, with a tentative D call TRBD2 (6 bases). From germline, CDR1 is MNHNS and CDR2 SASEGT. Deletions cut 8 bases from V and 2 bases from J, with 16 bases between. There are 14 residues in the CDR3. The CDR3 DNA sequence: TGTGCCAGCTGTCATGGCGGGGTCACCTACGAGCAGTACTTC. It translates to CASCHGGVTYEQYF.

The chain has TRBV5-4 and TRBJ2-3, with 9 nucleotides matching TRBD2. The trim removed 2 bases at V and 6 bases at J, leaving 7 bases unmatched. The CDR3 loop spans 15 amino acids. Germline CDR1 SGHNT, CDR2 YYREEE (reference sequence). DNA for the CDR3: TGTGCCAGCAGCTTAGTGACTAGCGGTGTCGATACGCAGTATTTT. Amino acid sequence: CASSLVTSGVDTQYF. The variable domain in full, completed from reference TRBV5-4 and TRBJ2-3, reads ETGVTQSPTHLIKTRGQQVTLRCSSQSGHNTVSWYQQALGQGPQFIFQYYREEENGRGNFPPRFSGLQFPNYSSELNVNALELDDSALYLCASSLVTSGVDTQYFGPGTRLTVL.

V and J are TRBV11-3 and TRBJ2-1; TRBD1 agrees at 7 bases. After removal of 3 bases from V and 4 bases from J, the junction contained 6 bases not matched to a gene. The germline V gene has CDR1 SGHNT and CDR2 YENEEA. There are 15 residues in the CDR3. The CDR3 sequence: CASSFEGAIYNEQFF. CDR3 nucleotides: TGTGCCAGCAGCTTTGAGGGGGCCATTTACAATGAGCAGTTCTTC.

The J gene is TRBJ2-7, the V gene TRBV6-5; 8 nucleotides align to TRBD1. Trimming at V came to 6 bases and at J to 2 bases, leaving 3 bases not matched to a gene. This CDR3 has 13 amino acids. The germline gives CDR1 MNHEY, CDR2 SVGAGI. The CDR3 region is CASSPRGPYEQYF. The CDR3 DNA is TGTGCCAGCAGCCCCAGGGGGCCCTACGAGCAGTACTTC.

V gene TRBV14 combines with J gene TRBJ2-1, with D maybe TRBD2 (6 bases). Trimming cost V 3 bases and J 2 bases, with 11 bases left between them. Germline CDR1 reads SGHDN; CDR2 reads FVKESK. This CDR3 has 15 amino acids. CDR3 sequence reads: CASSQGAGPYNEQFF. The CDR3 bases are TGTGCCAGCAGCCAGGGAGCGGGCCCCTACAATGAGCAGTTCTTC.

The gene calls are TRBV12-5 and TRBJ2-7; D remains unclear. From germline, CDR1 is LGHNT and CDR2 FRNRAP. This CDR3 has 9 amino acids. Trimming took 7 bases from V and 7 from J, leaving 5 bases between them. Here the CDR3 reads CASELEQYF. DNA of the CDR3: TGTGCTAGTGAACTGGAGCAGTACTTC. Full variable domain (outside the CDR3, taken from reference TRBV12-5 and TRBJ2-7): DARVTQTPRHKVTEMGQEVTMRCQPILGHNTVFWYRQTMMQGLELLAYFRNRAPLDDSGMPKDRFSAEMPDATLATLKIQPSEPRDSAVYFCASELEQYFGPGTRLTVT.

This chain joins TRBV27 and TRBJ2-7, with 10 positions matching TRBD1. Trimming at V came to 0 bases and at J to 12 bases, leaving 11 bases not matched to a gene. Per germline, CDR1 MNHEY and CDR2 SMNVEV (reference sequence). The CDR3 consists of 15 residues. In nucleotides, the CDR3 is TGTGCCAGCAGTTTATCGATGACAGGGGGCGTCGTACCGTACTTC. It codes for CASSLSMTGGVVPYF.

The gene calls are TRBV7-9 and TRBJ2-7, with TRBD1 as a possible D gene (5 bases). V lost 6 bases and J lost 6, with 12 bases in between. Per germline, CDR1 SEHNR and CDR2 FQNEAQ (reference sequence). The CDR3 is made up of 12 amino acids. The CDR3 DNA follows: TGTGCCAGCAGGATTGAAGGGGTCGAGCAGTACTTC. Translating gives CASRIEGVEQYF.

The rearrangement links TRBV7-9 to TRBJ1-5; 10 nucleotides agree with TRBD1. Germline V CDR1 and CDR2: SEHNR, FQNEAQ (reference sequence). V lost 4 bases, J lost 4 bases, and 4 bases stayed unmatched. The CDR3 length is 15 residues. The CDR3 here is CASSSDRGRNQPQHF. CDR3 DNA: TGTGCCAGCAGCTCCGACAGGGGGCGAAATCAGCCCCAGCATTTT.

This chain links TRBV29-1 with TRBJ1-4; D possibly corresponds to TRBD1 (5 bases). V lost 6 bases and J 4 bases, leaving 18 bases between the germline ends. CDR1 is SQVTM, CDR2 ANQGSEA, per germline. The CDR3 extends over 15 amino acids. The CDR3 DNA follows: TGCAGCGTACCCCCCGGGGGGGAGAATAATGAAAAACTGTTTTTT. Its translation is CSVPPGGENNEKLFF.

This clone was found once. CDR3 protein: CASRPGQGAYEQYF. The CDR3 nucleotides read TGTGCCAGTCGACCGGGACAGGGGGCCTACGAGCAGTACTTC. The rearrangement joins TRBV28 to TRBJ2-7; TRBD1 matches at 11 bases. CDR1 MDHEN and CDR2 SYDVKM come from the germline V gene. V lost 9 bases to trimming and J lost 2 bases; unmatched junction nucleotides: 6. The CDR3 is 14 amino acids.

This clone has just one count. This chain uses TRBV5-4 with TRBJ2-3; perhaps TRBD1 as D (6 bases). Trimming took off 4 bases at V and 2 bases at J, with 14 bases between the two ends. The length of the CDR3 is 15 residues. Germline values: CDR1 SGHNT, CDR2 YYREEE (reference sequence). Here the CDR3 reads CASSTRDIATDTQYF. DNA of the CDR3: TGTGCCAGCAGCACCCGGGACATAGCCACAGATACGCAGTATTTT.

The CDR3: CASSAKLVASGIGGYTF. In DNA, the CDR3 is TGTGCCAGCAGCGCGAAGCTCGTTGCTAGCGGAATAGGGGGCTACACCTTC. The chain is built from TRBV7-9 and TRBJ1-2, with D unresolved. There are 17 residues in the CDR3. Germline CDR1 reads SEHNR; CDR2 reads FQNEAQ (reference sequence). The V end was cut by 5 bases, the J end by 8 bases, with 27 bases between.

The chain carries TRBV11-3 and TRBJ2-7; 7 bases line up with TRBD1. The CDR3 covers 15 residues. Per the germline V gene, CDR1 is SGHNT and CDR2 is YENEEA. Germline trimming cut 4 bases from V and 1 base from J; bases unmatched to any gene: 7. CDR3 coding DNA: TGTGCCAGCAGCTCCTCAGGGGGTAGGTCCTACGAGCAGTACTTC. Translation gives CASSSSGGRSYEQYF.

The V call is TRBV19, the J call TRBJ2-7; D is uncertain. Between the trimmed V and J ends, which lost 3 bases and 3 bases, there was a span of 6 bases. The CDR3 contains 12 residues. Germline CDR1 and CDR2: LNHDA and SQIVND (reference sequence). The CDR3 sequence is CASSMNSYEQYF. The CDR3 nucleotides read TGTGCCAGTAGTATGAACAGCTACGAGCAGTACTTC.

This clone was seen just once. The DNA for the CDR3 is TGCGCCAGCAGCCACAGGGGTGGCACCGGGGAGCTGTTTTTT. Translated: CASSHRGGTGELFF. This chain uses TRBV4-1 with TRBJ2-2, with D maybe TRBD1 (6 bases). The germline gives CDR1 MGHRA, CDR2 YSYEKL. The V end lost 3 bases, the J end lost 4 bases, and 9 bases lay between the germline ends. The CDR3 has 14 amino acids.

CDR3 in DNA: TGTGCCAGCAGCTTGGGGAGATCCTATAATTCACCCCTCCACTTT. Amino acids: CASSLGRSYNSPLHF. The rearrangement uses TRBV5-8 and TRBJ1-6; no clear D gene. The V gene's germline CDR1 is SGHTS and CDR2 YDEGEE. This CDR3 comprises 15 residues. V shed 0 bases and J shed 1 base, with 5 bases lying between them.

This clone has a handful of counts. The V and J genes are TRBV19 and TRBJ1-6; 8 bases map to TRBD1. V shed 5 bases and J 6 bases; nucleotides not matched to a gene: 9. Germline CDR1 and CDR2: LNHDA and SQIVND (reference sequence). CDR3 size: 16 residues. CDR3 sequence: CASSVPQGASNSPLHF. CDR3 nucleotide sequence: TGTGCCAGTAGTGTTCCGCAGGGGGCATCTAATTCACCCCTCCACTTT.

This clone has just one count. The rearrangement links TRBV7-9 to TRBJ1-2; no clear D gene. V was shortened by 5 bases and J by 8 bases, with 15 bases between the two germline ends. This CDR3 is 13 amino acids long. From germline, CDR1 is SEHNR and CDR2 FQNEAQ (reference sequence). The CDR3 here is CASSNNEASGYTF. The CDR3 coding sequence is TGTGCCAGCAGCAACAACGAGGCATCCGGCTACACCTTC.

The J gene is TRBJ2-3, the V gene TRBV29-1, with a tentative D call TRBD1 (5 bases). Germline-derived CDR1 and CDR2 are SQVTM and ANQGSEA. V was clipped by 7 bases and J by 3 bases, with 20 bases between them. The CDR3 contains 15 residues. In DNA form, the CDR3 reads TGCAGCGCTTCCGGTACGGCAGGGAATACAGATACGCAGTATTTT. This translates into CSASGTAGNTDTQYF.

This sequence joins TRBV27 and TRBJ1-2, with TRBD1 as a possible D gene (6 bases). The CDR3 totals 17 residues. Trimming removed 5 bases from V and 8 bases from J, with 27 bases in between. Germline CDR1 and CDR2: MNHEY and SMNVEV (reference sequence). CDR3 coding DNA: TGTGCCAGCAGTCCAGACAACAGGGCGAGGTCTTCGAGCGGCTACACCTTC. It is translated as CASSPDNRARSSSGYTF.